Sequencing of this TCR beta chain was carried out in a study of type 1 regulatory T cells. Study-wide context: An in vitro protocol generated T-allo10, a Tr1-enriched, alloantigen-specific CD4 T cell product.

Germline V lookup: CDR1 SGHDT, CDR2 YYEEEE. This CDR3 spans 16 amino acids. The J segment lost 6 bases and the V segment lost 0 bases, leaving 12 bases of the junction unmatched. This clonotype counts as medium-sized. Antigen specificity is unknown. Via MiXCR, TCRdb re-called the reads, giving one row per CDR3 protein. Counted here are 14,000 to 15,000 distinct CDR3 sequences, around 13% occurring once; the ten biggest clones make up 15%. Sequenced: cultured T cells, either the whole culture or a sorted T cell fraction (not recorded which). The receptor's source is a human donor in good health. The rearrangement joins TRBV5-6 to TRBJ2-7; 7 bases align to TRBD1. The CDR3 bases are TGTGCCAGCAGCTTGGCCGGTGAGACAGGGACCTCCGAGCAGTACTTC. It encodes CASSLAGETGTSEQYF.